A selection of T cell receptor beta chains follows, all from one sample in a study of identical twins. TCRdb re-derived calls from the 5' RACE reads in MiXCR, one entry per CDR3 protein. The table records some 96,000 distinct CDR3 sequences, under 7% of them present only once. The sequenced sample was memory T cells sorted from blood. The receptors derive from a woman in her fifties or sixties in good health. Each CDR3 is given with its conserved first and last residue.

V	J	CDR3
TRBV7-8	TRBJ2-3	CASSLSSRANTDTQYF
TRBV12-3/TRBV12-4	TRBJ1-1	CASSLGTSASEAFF
TRBV5-1	TRBJ2-2	CASSARTANTGELFF
TRBV19	TRBJ2-2	CASSNFGQTGELFF
TRBV5-1	TRBJ1-1	CASSRTGTEAFF
TRBV7-9	TRBJ2-2	CASSPSSGTGSSGELFF
TRBV20-1	TRBJ1-2	CSARARPERRYGYTF
TRBV5-1	TRBJ2-1	CASSSGTGLGEQFF
TRBV19	TRBJ2-5	CASSIGSGRGQETQYF
TRBV6-1	TRBJ2-4	CASSGPGGLAKNIQYF
TRBV10-3	TRBJ2-5	CAIGTGKPETQYF
TRBV7-2	TRBJ2-5	CASSLELVQETQYF
TRBV4-1	TRBJ2-7	CASSQGPTGSVVEQYF
TRBV14	TRBJ2-1	CASSQARSLQFF
TRBV7-7	TRBJ1-4	CASSLEQGEKLFF
TRBV5-1	TRBJ1-4	CASSLGPQGATNEKLFF
TRBV7-9	TRBJ1-1	CASSSRGRTEAFF
TRBV3-1	TRBJ2-3	CASSQTRTDTQYF
TRBV6-1	TRBJ2-3	CASSQASGSLDTQYF
TRBV18	TRBJ2-7	CASSPSLGISYEQYF
TRBV6-6	TRBJ1-2	CASSTSGTLGGYTF
TRBV4-1	TRBJ2-2	CASSQDGGGRAYGELFF
TRBV2	TRBJ2-1	CASTGGLEQFF
TRBV5-1	TRBJ2-7	CASSLASGIGEQYF
TRBV5-4	TRBJ1-1	CASSLAPDTEAFF
TRBV29-1	TRBJ1-5	CSAQQGDQPQHF
TRBV6-1	TRBJ2-7	CAAQGGTGNYEQYF
TRBV30	TRBJ1-5	CAWSVLGGNQPQHF
TRBV29-1	TRBJ1-5	CSESGGPGQPQHF
TRBV10-2	TRBJ2-3	CASSEEGDTQYF
TRBV5-1	TRBJ2-1	CASSPGGGRALDEQFF
TRBV19	TRBJ2-1	CASSNGTSGRYNEQFF
TRBV9	TRBJ2-5	CASSFQGLGNQETQYF
TRBV12-3/TRBV12-4	TRBJ2-1	CASSSPGSGRPSSYNEQFF
TRBV20-1	TRBJ2-7	CSARDPLLAGGGYEQYF
TRBV5-1	TRBJ2-6	CASSLERGSSGANVLTF
TRBV12-3/TRBV12-4	TRBJ2-1	CASSDWDRVSNEQFF
TRBV29-1	TRBJ2-3	CSEASTDTQYF
TRBV24-1	TRBJ2-2	CATRSLSGELFF
TRBV20-1	TRBJ2-1	CSARLSLAGGVNEQFF
TRBV20-1	TRBJ2-3	CSAARSSGTDTQYF
TRBV11-2	TRBJ2-1	CASTLTRLGNEQFF
TRBV4-2	TRBJ2-1	CASSRTSGSSYNEQFF
TRBV3-1	TRBJ1-1	CASKSSTEAFF
TRBV5-1	TRBJ2-1	CASSFNEAGGYNEQFF
TRBV11-2	TRBJ2-1	CASSWTSSEQFF
TRBV6-4	TRBJ2-5	CAKGTKRQETQYF
TRBV5-1	TRBJ1-5	CASSRMGNQPQHF
TRBV20-1	TRBJ1-3	CSAREGTRGNTIYF
TRBV7-8	TRBJ1-4	CASSLEPPGLSGVSSEKLFF
TRBV20-1	TRBJ2-7	CSARQAGYEQYF
TRBV4-2	TRBJ2-1	CASSQAPSGSGRNEQFF
TRBV5-1	TRBJ1-1	CASTLADRRNTEAFF
TRBV29-1	TRBJ2-5	CSSSAGGVETQYF
TRBV9	TRBJ2-7	CASSVQGHSYEQYF
TRBV27	TRBJ2-1	CASSFGGGSGASYNEQFF
TRBV5-1	TRBJ2-2	CASSMTSASGELFF
TRBV2	TRBJ2-1	CASSLTSYEQFF
TRBV12-3/TRBV12-4	TRBJ2-3	CASSRGGRNTDTQYF
TRBV27	TRBJ2-5	CASSRQPSGSGKTQYF